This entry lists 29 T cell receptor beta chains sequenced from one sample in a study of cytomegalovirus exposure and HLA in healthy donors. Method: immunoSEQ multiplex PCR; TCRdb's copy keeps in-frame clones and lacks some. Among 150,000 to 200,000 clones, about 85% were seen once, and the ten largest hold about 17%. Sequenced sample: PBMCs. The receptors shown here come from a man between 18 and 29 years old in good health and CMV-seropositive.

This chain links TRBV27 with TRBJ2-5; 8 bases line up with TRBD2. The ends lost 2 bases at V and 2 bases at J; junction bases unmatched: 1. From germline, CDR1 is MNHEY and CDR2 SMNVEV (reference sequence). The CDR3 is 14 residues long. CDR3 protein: CASSLASGQETQYF. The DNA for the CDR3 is TGTGCCAGCAGTTTAGCTAGCGGGCAAGAGACCCAGTACTTC.

The CDR3 DNA is TGTGCCAGCAGTTACTCGGGAGGGCCTCCGTACGAGCAGTACTTC. This encodes CASSYSGGPPYEQYF. The rearrangement joins TRBV27 to TRBJ2-7; 8 positions match TRBD2. The CDR3 is 15 residues long. Germline V CDR1 and CDR2: MNHEY, SMNVEV (reference sequence). The V segment lost 4 bases and the J segment 4 bases; nucleotides outside the gene matches: 9.

CDR3 in amino acids: CAISAASSYNSPLHF. The CDR3 DNA reads TGTGCCATCAGTGCAGCGAGCTCCTATAATTCACCCCTCCACTTT. The chain carries TRBV10-3 and TRBJ1-6, with D uncertain. CDR3 size: 15 residues. V was trimmed by 4 bases and J by 0 bases, leaving 7 bases between them. Per the germline V gene, CDR1 is ENHRY and CDR2 is SYGVKD.

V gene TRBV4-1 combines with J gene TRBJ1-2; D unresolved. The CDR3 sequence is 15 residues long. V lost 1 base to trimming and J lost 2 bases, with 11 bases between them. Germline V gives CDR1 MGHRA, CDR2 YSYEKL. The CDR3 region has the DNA TGCGCCAGCAGCCAAGCAACGCAGGCGAACTATGGCTACACCTTC. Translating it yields CASSQATQANYGYTF.

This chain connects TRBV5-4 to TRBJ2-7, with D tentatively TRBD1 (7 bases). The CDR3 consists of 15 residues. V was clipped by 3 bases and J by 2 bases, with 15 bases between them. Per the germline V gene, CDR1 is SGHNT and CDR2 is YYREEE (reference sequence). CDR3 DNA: TGTGCCAGCAGCTCCCAACAGGGGAGGCCCTACGAGCAGTACTTC. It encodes CASSSQQGRPYEQYF.

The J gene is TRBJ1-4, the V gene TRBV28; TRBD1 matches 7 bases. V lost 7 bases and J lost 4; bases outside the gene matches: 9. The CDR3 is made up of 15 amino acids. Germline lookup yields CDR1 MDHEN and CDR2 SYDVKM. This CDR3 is CASIPGQFFNEKLFF. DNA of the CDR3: TGTGCCAGCATCCCGGGACAGTTCTTTAATGAAAAACTGTTTTTT.

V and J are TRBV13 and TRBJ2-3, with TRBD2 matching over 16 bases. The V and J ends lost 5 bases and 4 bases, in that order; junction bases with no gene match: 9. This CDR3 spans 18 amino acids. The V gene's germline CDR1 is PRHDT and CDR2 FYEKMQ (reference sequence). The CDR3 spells CASSPTQGLAGGADTQYF. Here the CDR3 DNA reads TGTGCCAGCAGCCCAACCCAGGGACTAGCGGGAGGGGCAGATACGCAGTATTTT.

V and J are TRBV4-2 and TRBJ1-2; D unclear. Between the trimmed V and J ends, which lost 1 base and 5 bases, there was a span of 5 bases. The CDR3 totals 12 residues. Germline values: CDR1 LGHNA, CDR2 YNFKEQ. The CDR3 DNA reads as TGTGCCAGCAGCCAAGGTACATATGGCTACACCTTC. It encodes CASSQGTYGYTF.

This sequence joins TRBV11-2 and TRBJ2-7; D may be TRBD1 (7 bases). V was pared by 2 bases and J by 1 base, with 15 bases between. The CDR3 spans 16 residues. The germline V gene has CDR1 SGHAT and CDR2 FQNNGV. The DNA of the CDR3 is TGTGCCAGCAGCTTATATGGGGCAGGGGGGTCCTACGAGCAGTACTTC. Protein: CASSLYGAGGSYEQYF.

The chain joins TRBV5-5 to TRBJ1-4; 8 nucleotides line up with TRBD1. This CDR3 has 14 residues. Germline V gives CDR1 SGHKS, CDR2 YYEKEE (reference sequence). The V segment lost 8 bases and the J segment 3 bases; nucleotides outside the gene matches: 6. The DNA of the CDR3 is TGTGCCAGTGTCCAGGGGGCTTCTAATGAAAAACTGTTTTTT. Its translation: CASVQGASNEKLFF.

The CDR3 DNA follows: TGCGCCAGCAGCTCGGGACTAGCGGGGGGGCGGAATACGCAGTATTTT. Its translation: CASSSGLAGGRNTQYF. The chain has TRBV5-1 and TRBJ2-3; 16 bases line up with TRBD2. This CDR3 contains 16 residues. Germline CDR1 reads SGHRS; CDR2 reads YFSETQ. J was trimmed by 7 bases and V by 3 bases; bases with no gene match: 5.

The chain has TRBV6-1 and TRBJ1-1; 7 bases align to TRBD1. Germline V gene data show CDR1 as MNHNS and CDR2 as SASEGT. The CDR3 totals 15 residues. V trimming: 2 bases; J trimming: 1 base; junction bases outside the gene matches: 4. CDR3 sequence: CASSENGTANTEAFF. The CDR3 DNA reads TGTGCCAGCAGTGAAAACGGGACAGCGAACACTGAAGCTTTCTTT.

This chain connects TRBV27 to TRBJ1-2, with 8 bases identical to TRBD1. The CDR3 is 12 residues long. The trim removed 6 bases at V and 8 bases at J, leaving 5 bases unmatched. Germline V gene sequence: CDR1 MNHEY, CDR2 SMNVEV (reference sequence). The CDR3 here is CASSSGGEGYTF. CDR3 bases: TGTGCCAGCAGCTCAGGGGGCGAGGGCTACACCTTC.

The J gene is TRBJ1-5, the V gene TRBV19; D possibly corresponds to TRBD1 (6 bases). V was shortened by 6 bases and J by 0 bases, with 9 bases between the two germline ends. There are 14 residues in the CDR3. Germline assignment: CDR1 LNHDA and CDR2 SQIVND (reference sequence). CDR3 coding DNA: TGTGCCAGTAGAGGGACAACTAGCAATCAGCCCCAGCATTTT. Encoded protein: CASRGTTSNQPQHF.

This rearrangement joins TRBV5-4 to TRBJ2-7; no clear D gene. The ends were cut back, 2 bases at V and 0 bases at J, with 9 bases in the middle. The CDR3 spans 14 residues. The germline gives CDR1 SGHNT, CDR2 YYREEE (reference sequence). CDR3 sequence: CASSFPLRSYEQYF. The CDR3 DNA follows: TGTGCCAGCAGCTTTCCCCTCCGCTCCTACGAGCAGTACTTC.

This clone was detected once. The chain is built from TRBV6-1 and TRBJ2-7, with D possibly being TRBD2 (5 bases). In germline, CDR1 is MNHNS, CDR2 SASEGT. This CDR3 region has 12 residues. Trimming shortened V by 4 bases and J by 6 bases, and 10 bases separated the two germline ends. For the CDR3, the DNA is TGTGCCAGCAGTGGAGGGTACAGCGAGCAGTACTTC. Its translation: CASSGGYSEQYF.

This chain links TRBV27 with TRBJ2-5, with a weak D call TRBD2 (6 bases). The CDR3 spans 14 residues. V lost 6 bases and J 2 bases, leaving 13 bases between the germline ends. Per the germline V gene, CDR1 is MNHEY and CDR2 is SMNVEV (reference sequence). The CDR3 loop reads CASSLARTQETQYF. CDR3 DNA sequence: TGTGCCAGCAGCCTAGCGAGGACTCAAGAGACCCAGTACTTC.

CDR3: CASSPSTSGTDTQYF. The DNA for the CDR3 is TGTGCCAGCAGCCCCTCGACTAGCGGGACAGATACGCAGTATTTT. The chain carries TRBV11-2 and TRBJ2-3; the match to TRBD2 covers 10 bases. Looked up from germline, CDR1 is SGHAT and CDR2 is FQNNGV. This CDR3 comprises 15 residues. V dropped 5 bases and J dropped 3; count of bases not matched to a gene: 5. The full variable domain, in which reference TRBV11-2 and TRBJ2-3 provide the parts outside the CDR3, is EAGVAQSPRYKIIEKRQSVAFWCNPISGHATLYWYQQILGQGPKLLIQFQNNGVVDDSQLPKDRFSAERLKGVDSTLKIQPAKLEDSAVYLCASSPSTSGTDTQYFGPGTRLTVL.

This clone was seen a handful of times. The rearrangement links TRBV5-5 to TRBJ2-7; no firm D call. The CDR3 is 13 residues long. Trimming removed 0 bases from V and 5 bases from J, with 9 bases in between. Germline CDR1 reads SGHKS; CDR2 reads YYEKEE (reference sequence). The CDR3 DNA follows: TGTGCCAGCAGCTTGGGGGCGCGCCACGAGCAGTACTTC. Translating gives CASSLGARHEQYF.

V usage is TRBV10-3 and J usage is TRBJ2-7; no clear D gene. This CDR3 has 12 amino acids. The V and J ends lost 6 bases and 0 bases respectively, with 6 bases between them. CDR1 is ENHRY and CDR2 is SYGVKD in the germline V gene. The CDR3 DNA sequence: TGTGCCATCAGGCAGGCCTCCTACGAGCAGTACTTC. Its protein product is CAIRQASYEQYF.

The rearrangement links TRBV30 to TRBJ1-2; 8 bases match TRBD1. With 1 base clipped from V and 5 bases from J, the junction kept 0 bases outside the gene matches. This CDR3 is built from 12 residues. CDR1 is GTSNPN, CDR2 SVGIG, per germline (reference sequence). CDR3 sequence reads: CAWSGQGYGYTF. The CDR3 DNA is TGTGCCTGGAGTGGACAGGGGTATGGCTACACCTTC.

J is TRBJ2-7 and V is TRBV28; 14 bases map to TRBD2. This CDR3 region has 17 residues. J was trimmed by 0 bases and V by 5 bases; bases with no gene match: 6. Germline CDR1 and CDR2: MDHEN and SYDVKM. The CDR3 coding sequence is TGTGCCAGCAGTCTTGGACTAGCGGGAGGTAGCTCCTACGAGCAGTACTTC. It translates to CASSLGLAGGSSYEQYF.

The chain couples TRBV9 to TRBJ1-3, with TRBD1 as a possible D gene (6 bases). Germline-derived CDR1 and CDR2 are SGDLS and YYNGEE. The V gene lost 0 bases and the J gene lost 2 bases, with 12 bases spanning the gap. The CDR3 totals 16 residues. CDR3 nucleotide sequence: TGTGCCAGCAGCGTAGGGATACAGGGAACTGGAAACACCATATATTTT. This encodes CASSVGIQGTGNTIYF.

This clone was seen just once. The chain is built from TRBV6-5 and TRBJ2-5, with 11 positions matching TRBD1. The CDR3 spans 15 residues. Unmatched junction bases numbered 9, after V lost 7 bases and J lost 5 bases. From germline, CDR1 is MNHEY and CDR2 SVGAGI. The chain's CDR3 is CASTTRTGGAETQYF. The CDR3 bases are TGTGCCAGCACCACTAGGACAGGGGGCGCGGAGACCCAGTACTTC.

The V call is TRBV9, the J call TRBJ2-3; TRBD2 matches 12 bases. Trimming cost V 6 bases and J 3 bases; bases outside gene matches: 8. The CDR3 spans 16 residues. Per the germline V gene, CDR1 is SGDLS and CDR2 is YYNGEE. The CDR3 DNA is TGTGCCAGCACACTAGCGGGGGGCCGTGAAACAGATACGCAGTATTTT. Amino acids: CASTLAGGRETDTQYF.

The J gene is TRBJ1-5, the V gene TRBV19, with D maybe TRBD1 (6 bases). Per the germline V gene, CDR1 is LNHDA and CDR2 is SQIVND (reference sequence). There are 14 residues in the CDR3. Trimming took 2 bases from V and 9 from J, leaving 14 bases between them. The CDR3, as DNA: TGTGCCAGTAGTATACTGGGGCCACAGGGGCCCCAGCATTTT. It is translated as CASSILGPQGPQHF. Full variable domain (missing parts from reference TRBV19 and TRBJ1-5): DGGITQSPKYLFRKEGQNVTLSCEQNLNHDAMYWYRQDPGQGLRLIYYSQIVNDFQKGDIAEGYSVSREKKESFPLTVTSAQKNPTAFYLCASSILGPQGPQHFGDGTRLSIL.

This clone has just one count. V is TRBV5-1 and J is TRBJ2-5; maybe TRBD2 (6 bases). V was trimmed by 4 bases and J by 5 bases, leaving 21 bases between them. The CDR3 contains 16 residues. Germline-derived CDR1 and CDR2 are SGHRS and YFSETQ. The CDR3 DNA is TGCGCCAGCAGCCCGCCGGGACTCCCAACGATGGAGACCCAGTACTTC. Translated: CASSPPGLPTMETQYF.

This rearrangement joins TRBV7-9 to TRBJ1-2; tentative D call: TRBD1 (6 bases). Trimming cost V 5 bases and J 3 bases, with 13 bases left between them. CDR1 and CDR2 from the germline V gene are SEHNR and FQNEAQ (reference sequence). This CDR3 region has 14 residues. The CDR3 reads CASSPGEPYYGYTF. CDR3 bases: TGTGCCAGCAGCCCAGGGGAGCCCTACTATGGCTACACCTTC. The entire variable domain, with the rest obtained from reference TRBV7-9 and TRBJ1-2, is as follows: DTGVSQNPRHKITKRGQNVTFRCDPISEHNRLYWYRQTLGQGPEFLTYFQNEAQLEKSRLLSDRFSAERPKGSFSTLEIQRTEQGDSAMYLCASSPGEPYYGYTFGSGTRLTVV.

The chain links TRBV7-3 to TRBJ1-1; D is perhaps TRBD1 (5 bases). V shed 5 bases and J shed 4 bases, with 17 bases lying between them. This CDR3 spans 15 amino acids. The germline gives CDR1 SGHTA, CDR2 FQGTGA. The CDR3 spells CASSPHHRNPTEAFF. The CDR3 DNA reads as TGTGCCAGCAGCCCGCATCACAGGAATCCCACTGAAGCTTTCTTT. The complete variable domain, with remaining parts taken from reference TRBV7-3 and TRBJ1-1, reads GAGVSQTPSNKVTEKGKYVELRCDPISGHTALYWYRQSLGQGPEFLIYFQGTGAADDSGLPNDRFFAVRPEGSVSTLKIQRTERGDSAVYLCASSPHHRNPTEAFFGQGTRLTVV.